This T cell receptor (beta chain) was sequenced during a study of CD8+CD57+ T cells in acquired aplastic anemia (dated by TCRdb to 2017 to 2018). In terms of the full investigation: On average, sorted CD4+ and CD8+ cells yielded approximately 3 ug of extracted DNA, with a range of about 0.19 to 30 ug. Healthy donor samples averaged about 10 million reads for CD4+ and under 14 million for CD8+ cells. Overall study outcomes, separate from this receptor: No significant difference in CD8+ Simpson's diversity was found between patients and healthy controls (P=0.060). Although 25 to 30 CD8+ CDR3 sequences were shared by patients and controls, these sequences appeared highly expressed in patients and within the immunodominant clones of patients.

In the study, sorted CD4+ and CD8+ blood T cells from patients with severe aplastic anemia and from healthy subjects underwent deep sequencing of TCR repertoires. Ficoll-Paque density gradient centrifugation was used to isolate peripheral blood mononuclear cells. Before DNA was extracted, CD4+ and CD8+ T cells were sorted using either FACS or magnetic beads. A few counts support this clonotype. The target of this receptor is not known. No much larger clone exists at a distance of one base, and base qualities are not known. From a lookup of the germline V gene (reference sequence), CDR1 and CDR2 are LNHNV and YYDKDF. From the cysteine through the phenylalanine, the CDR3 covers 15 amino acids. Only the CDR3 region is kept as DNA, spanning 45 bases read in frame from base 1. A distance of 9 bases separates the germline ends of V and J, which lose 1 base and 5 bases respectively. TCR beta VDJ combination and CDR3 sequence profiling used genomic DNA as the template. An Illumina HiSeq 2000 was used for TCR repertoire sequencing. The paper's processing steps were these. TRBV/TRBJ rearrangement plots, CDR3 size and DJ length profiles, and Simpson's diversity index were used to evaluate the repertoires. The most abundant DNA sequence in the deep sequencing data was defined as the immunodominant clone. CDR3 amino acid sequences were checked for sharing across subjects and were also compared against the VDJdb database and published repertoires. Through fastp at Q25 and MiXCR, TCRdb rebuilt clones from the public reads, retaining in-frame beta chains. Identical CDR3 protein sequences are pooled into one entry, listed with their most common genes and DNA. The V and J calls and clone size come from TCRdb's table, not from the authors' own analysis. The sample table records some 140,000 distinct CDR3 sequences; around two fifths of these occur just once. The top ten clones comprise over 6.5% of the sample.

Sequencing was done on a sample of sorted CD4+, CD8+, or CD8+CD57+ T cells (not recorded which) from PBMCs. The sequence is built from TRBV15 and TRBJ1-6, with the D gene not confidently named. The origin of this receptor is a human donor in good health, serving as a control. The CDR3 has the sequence CATSRAAGDNSPLHF. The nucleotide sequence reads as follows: TGTGCCACCAGCAGAGCGGCAGGCGATAATTCACCCCTCCACTTT.